Each of the 30 T cell receptor beta chains below was sequenced from the same sample in a study of graft-versus-host responses after intestinal transplantation. The assay was immunoSEQ multiplex PCR, and TCRdb's table has in-frame clones only and misses some. The sample gives 15,000 to 20,000 clones, 80% of which show up once; 15% to 20% is in the top ten. Intraepithelial and lamina propria lymphocytes were freed from processed graft tissue. Sequenced material: ileum tissue, taken approximately 97 days after intestinal transplant. These receptors all stem from a human patient who received an intestinal transplant, so some T cells may come from the graft donor.

The chain is built from TRBV7-7 and TRBJ2-2; tentative D call: TRBD2 (5 bases). Between the trimmed V and J ends, which lost 7 bases and 0 bases, there was a span of 12 bases. Germline values: CDR1 SSHAT, CDR2 FNYEAQ (reference sequence). The CDR3 sequence is 15 residues long. Here the CDR3 reads CASKEERSNTGELFF. For the CDR3, the DNA is TGTGCCAGCAAAGAGGAGCGGTCGAACACCGGGGAGCTGTTTTTT.

V gene TRBV7-9 combines with J gene TRBJ1-2; D is ambiguous. The CDR3 sequence is 14 residues long. Germline CDR1 and CDR2: SEHNR and FQNEAQ (reference sequence). V was clipped by 6 bases and J by 4 bases, with 15 bases between them. CDR3 sequence (DNA): TGTGCCAGCAGGGTTATGTTTGGCGCCTATGGCTACACCTTC. Translated: CASRVMFGAYGYTF.

This clone was seen more than once but under ten times. This sequence joins TRBV6-4 and TRBJ1-5; the D gene is possibly TRBD1 (6 bases). The CDR3 runs 12 residues. Germline V gives CDR1 MRHNA, CDR2 SNTAGT. The CDR3 region is CARGARNQPQHF. CDR3 sequence (DNA): TGTGCTCGGGGGGCTAGAAATCAGCCCCAGCATTTT.

The V and J genes are TRBV6-1 and TRBJ2-7; D remains unclear. Germline assignment: CDR1 MNHNS and CDR2 SASEGT. The CDR3 is 12 amino acids. The V end was cut by 7 bases, the J end by 2 bases, with 9 bases between. Here the CDR3 reads CASISSPYEQYF. In DNA, the CDR3 is TGTGCCAGCATTTCCTCGCCCTACGAGCAGTACTTC.

The CDR3 DNA is TGTGCCAGCAGCCAACCTCCCATAGCGGGAGCACAGACCCAGTACTTC. Translating it yields CASSQPPIAGAQTQYF. This sequence joins TRBV4-2 and TRBJ2-5; TRBD2 matches at 9 bases. The V gene's germline CDR1 is LGHNA and CDR2 YNFKEQ. Trimming took 2 bases from V and 6 from J; bases not matched to a gene: 10. The CDR3 consists of 16 residues.

This chain uses TRBV5-1 with TRBJ1-2; 7 bases are a match to TRBD1. The V gene's germline CDR1 is SGHRS and CDR2 YFSETQ. This CDR3 comprises 14 residues. V lost 4 bases and J lost 6; bases outside the gene matches: 9. The CDR3 loop reads CASSLGQVSDGYTF. CDR3 sequence (DNA): TGCGCCAGCAGCCTAGGACAGGTTAGCGATGGCTACACCTTC.

This clone was recorded only once. J is TRBJ2-7 and V is TRBV10-2, with D possibly TRBD2 on 5 matching bases. CDR1 WSHSY and CDR2 SAAADI come from the germline V gene. The CDR3 has 20 residues. Between the trimmed V and J ends, which lost 5 bases and 4 bases, there was a span of 33 bases. As DNA, the CDR3 is TGCGCCAGCAGTCGACTCGGAAGAAGTAACCTTTCACAAAGGAGGTACGAGCAGTACTTC. Translation: CASSRLGRSNLSQRRYEQYF.

This chain joins TRBV27 and TRBJ2-5, with 8 nucleotides matching TRBD2. The DNA end is a closer match to TRBJ2-7, so the J assignment may be wrong. CDR3 size: 17 residues. Germline lookup yields CDR1 MNHEY and CDR2 SMNVEV (reference sequence). This chain's CDR3 is CASSLSNGGRTSYEQYF. The CDR3 nucleotides read TGTGCCAGCAGTTTATCGAACGGCGGGAGGACATCTTACGAGCAGTACTTC.

The CDR3 reads CTSSQDNPSPGRKRGYTF. CDR3 nucleotide sequence: TGCACCAGCAGCCAAGACAACCCCTCACCGGGGCGGAAACGGGGCTACACCTTC. This chain joins TRBV1 and TRBJ1-2. TRBV1 is annotated as a pseudogene. The length of the CDR3 is 18 residues.

The J gene is TRBJ2-7, the V gene TRBV6-6; 7 bases line up with TRBD2. The CDR3 consists of 15 residues. Germline assignment: CDR1 MNHNY and CDR2 SVGAGI (reference sequence). V lost 5 bases to trimming and J lost 4 bases; unmatched junction nucleotides: 11. CDR3 DNA: TGTGCCAGCAGTCCAACCCGCGGGAGCAGTTACGAGCAGTACTTC. This encodes CASSPTRGSSYEQYF.

The chain combines TRBV27 with TRBJ2-7; 8 positions agree with TRBD2. V lost 7 bases, J lost 3 bases, and 20 bases stayed unmatched. The length of the CDR3 is 18 residues. Germline CDR1 is MNHEY and CDR2 is SMNVEV (reference sequence). DNA of the CDR3: TGTGCCAGCACCACCGTGTGGGGTAGCGGGAATACCCTCTACGAGCAGTACTTC. Its translation: CASTTVWGSGNTLYEQYF.

The rearrangement joins TRBV7-2 to TRBJ2-3; tentatively, D is TRBD2 (6 bases). The CDR3 contains 13 residues. The germline gives CDR1 SGHTA, CDR2 FQGNSA. Trimming cost V 4 bases and J 6 bases, with 11 bases left between them. This CDR3 reads CASSSPSADTQYF. CDR3 nucleotide sequence: TGTGCCAGCAGCTCGCCTAGCGCGGATACGCAGTATTTT. Drawing the rest from reference TRBV7-2 and TRBJ2-3, the complete variable domain is GAGVSQSPSNKVTEKGKDVELRCDPISGHTALYWYRQSLGQGLEFLIYFQGNSAPDKSGLPSDRFSAERTGGSVSTLTIQRTQQEDSAVYLCASSSPSADTQYFGPGTRLTVL.

Here the CDR3 DNA reads TGTGCCAGCTCACCATGGAAGGGGTGGTTCTACGAGCAGTACTTC. This translates into CASSPWKGWFYEQYF. This chain joins TRBV18 and TRBJ2-7; tentatively, D is TRBD1 (5 bases). Germline CDR1 reads KGHSH; CDR2 reads LQKENI. Deletions cut 2 bases from V and 3 bases from J, with 14 bases between. The CDR3 covers 15 residues.

The rearrangement uses TRBV21-1 and TRBJ1-5. TRBV21-1 corresponds to a pseudogene. The CDR3 length is 16 residues. The CDR3 is CASTKAGGSGNQPQHF. The CDR3 coding sequence is TGTGCCAGCACAAAAGCCGGGGGGTCGGGCAATCAGCCCCAGCATTTT.

The chain links TRBV28 to TRBJ1-2, with D tentatively TRBD1 (5 bases). Trimming pared 6 bases from V and 6 bases from J, leaving 11 bases between. CDR1 and CDR2 (germline): MDHEN, SYDVKM. This CDR3 has 12 residues. The CDR3 DNA reads TGTGCCAGCAGCTCTCGGGGACATGGCTACACCTTC. Amino acids: CASSSRGHGYTF.

The genes are TRBV28 and TRBJ1-2, with 7 bases identical to TRBD1. J lost 6 bases, V lost 7 bases, and 8 bases had no gene match. Germline lookup yields CDR1 MDHEN and CDR2 SYDVKM. This CDR3 has 13 amino acids. DNA for the CDR3: TGTGCCAGCACATGGACAGGCTATAATGGCTACACCTTC. Translated: CASTWTGYNGYTF.

The V gene is TRBV6-1, the J gene TRBJ2-7; D call uncertain. This CDR3 is built from 13 residues. V was trimmed by 5 bases and J by 3 bases, leaving 11 bases between them. Germline CDR1 reads MNHNS; CDR2 reads SASEGT. DNA for the CDR3: TGTGCCAGCAGTTATAACAGCTACTACGAGCAGTACTTC. This codes for CASSYNSYYEQYF.

The chain links TRBV4-1 to TRBJ2-1; the match to TRBD2 covers 8 bases. Per germline, CDR1 MGHRA and CDR2 YSYEKL. The junction had 15 bases not matched to a gene; V was cut back by 4 bases and J by 7 bases. The CDR3 runs to 17 residues. The CDR3 DNA is TGCGCCAGCAGCCGACATCCCGGGACTAGTTATAAGAATGAGCAGTTCTTC. Residues: CASSRHPGTSYKNEQFF.

The chain has TRBV5-1 and TRBJ1-1, with 7 bases lining up with TRBD1. V trimming: 4 bases; J trimming: 6 bases; junction bases outside the gene matches: 6. The CDR3 loop spans 13 amino acids. CDR1 SGHRS and CDR2 YFSETQ come from the germline V gene. CDR3 sequence: CASSTDRWAEAFF. The CDR3 DNA reads TGCGCCAGCAGCACGGACAGGTGGGCTGAAGCTTTCTTT.

This clone is medium-sized (0.01 to 0.1%) by share. This chain links TRBV6-5 with TRBJ2-7, with 8 bases that match TRBD1. The length of the CDR3 is 15 residues. Germline trimming cut 2 bases from V and 4 bases from J; bases unmatched to any gene: 7. The V gene's germline CDR1 is MNHEY and CDR2 SVGAGI. CDR3 sequence: CASSYAAGGIYEQYF. DNA of the CDR3: TGTGCCAGCAGTTACGCAGCAGGGGGCATTTACGAGCAGTACTTC.

The genes are TRBV18 and TRBJ2-7; TRBD2 agrees at 8 bases. The CDR3 has 15 residues. Trimming cost V 3 bases and J 2 bases; bases outside gene matches: 6. The germline gives CDR1 KGHSH, CDR2 LQKENI. The chain's CDR3 is CASSPSGGPTYEQYF. The CDR3 nucleotides are TGTGCCAGCTCACCCAGCGGGGGCCCAACCTACGAGCAGTACTTC.

The V call is TRBV7-3, the J call TRBJ2-1; D might be TRBD1 or TRBD2, each matching 5 bases. The germline V gene has CDR1 SGHTA and CDR2 FQGTGA. CDR3 length: 15 amino acids. Trimming took off 2 bases at V and 6 bases at J, with 14 bases between the two ends. CDR3 nucleotides: TGTGCCAGCAGCTTATCGTGGGACCTCTCCAATGAGCAGTTCTTC. Its translation is CASSLSWDLSNEQFF.

V usage is TRBV25-1 and J usage is TRBJ2-1, with D perhaps being TRBD1 or TRBD2 (5 bases each). Germline V gene sequence: CDR1 MGHDK, CDR2 SYGVNS. Trimming pared 4 bases from V and 8 bases from J, leaving 18 bases between. CDR3 size: 15 residues. The CDR3 region has the DNA TGTGCCAGCAGTGGATACTACGGGACGGTAGATGAGCAGTTCTTC. Translating it yields CASSGYYGTVDEQFF. Variable domain in full (rest from reference TRBV25-1 and TRBJ2-1): EADIYQTPRYLVIGTGKKITLECSQTMGHDKMYWYQQDPGMELHLIHYSYGVNSTEKGDLSSESTVSRIRTEHFPLTLESARPSHTSQYLCASSGYYGTVDEQFFGPGTRLTVL.

This chain connects TRBV7-8 to TRBJ2-1; 12 bases map to TRBD2. Germline values: CDR1 SGHVS, CDR2 FQNEAQ. The CDR3 covers 14 residues. The V gene end was trimmed by 6 bases and the J gene end by 8 bases; junction bases not matched to a gene: 5. CDR3 in amino acids: CASSLAGGVDEQFF. The CDR3, as DNA: TGTGCCAGCAGTCTAGCGGGAGGGGTTGATGAGCAGTTCTTC.

The chain combines TRBV14 with TRBJ2-2, with unresolved D. V was cut by 1 base and J by 1 base, with 4 bases left in between. Germline V gene data show CDR1 as SGHDN and CDR2 as FVKESK. The CDR3 is 14 amino acids. CDR3 in amino acids: CASSQGQNTGELFF. CDR3 sequence (DNA): TGTGCCAGCAGCCAAGGACAGAACACCGGGGAGCTGTTTTTT.

This clone appeared a single time. The chain is built from TRBV11-2 and TRBJ1-6; D is unclear. The germline V and J ends were trimmed by 2 bases and 10 bases, with 12 bases remaining between them. This CDR3 is built from 14 residues. CDR1 and CDR2 from the germline V gene are SGHAT and FQNNGV. CDR3 sequence: CASSLSKLRSPLHF. Written as DNA, the CDR3 is TGTGCCAGCAGCTTATCCAAGCTTCGGTCACCCCTCCACTTT.

The genes are TRBV4-1 and TRBJ2-3; weak D call: TRBD2 (5 bases). The V and J ends lost 4 bases and 7 bases respectively, with 21 bases between them. CDR3 length: 16 amino acids. The germline V gene encodes CDR1 MGHRA and CDR2 YSYEKL. The DNA of the CDR3 is TGCGCCAGCAGCCTCATGGTGGGGTATCGGGGAAATACGCAGTATTTT. This codes for CASSLMVGYRGNTQYF.

Only one count was recorded for this clone. V is TRBV5-6 and J is TRBJ2-3; D might be TRBD2 (6 bases). V was cut by 3 bases and J by 1 base, with 9 bases left in between. CDR1 is SGHDT, CDR2 YYEEEE, per germline. CDR3 length equals 14 residues. The CDR3 nucleotides are TGTGCCAGCAGCTGGGGCGGGGGCACAGATACGCAGTATTTT. Translated: CASSWGGGTDTQYF. The full variable domain, with the rest looked up from reference TRBV5-6 and TRBJ2-3, is DAGVTQSPTHLIKTRGQQVTLRCSPKSGHDTVSWYQQALGQGPQFIFQYYEEEERQRGNFPDRFSGHQFPNYSSELNVNALLLGDSALYLCASSWGGGTDTQYFGPGTRLTVL.

The count of this clone is one. The chain carries TRBV25-1 and TRBJ1-1; maybe TRBD1 (6 bases). This CDR3 contains 15 residues. Trimming took off 3 bases at V and 1 base at J, with 12 bases between the two ends. Germline values: CDR1 MGHDK, CDR2 SYGVNS. The CDR3 spells CASSDRGGWNTEAFF. The CDR3 nucleotides are TGTGCCAGCAGTGACAGGGGAGGTTGGAACACTGAAGCTTTCTTT.

This chain joins TRBV28 and TRBJ1-5; no clear D gene. V lost 1 base and J lost 4, with 8 bases in between. The germline V gene encodes CDR1 MDHEN and CDR2 SYDVKM. The CDR3 loop spans 14 amino acids. The CDR3 DNA sequence: TGTGCCAGCAGTTTATTGAACAGTAATCAGCCCCAGCATTTT. Translated, it gives CASSLLNSNQPQHF.